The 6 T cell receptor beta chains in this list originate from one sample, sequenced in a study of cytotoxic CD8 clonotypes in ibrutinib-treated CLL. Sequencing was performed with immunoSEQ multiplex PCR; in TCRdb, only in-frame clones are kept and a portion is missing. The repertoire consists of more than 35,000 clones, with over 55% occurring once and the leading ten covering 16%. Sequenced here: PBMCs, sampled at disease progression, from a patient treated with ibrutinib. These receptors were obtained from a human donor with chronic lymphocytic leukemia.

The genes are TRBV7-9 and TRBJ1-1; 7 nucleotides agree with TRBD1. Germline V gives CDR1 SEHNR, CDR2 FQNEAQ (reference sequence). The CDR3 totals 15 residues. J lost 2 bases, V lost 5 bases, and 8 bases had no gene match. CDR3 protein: CASSPRGQINTEAFF. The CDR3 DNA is TGTGCCAGCAGCCCTAGGGGGCAAATTAACACTGAAGCTTTCTTT. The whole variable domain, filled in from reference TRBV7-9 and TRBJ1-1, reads DTGVSQNPRHKITKRGQNVTFRCDPISEHNRLYWYRQTLGQGPEFLTYFQNEAQLEKSRLLSDRFSAERPKGSFSTLEIQRTEQGDSAMYLCASSPRGQINTEAFFGQGTRLTVV.

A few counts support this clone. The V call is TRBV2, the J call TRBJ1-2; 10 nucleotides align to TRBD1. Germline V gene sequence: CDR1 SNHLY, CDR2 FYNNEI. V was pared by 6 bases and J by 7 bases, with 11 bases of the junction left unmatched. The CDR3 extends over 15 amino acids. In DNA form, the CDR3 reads TGTGCCAGCAGCCAACGGGGACAGGGGCTGGGTGGCTACACCTTC. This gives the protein CASSQRGQGLGGYTF.

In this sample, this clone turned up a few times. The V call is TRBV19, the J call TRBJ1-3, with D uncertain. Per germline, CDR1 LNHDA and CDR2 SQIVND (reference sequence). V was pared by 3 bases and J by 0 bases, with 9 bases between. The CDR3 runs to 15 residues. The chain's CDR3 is CASSIFSLSGNTIYF. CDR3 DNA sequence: TGTGCCAGTAGTATCTTTTCCCTCTCTGGAAACACCATATATTTT.

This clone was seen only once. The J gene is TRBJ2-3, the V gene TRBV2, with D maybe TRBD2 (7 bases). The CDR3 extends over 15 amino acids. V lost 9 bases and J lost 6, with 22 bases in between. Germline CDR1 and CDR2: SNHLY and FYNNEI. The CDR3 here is CASRSDGGGVDTQYF. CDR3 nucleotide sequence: TGTGCCAGTCGGTCAGATGGGGGGGGCGTGGATACGCAGTATTTT. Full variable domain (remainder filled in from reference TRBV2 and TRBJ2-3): EPEVTQTPSHQVTQMGQEVILRCVPISNHLYFYWYRQILGQKVEFLVSFYNNEISEKSEIFDDQFSVERPDGSNFTLKIRSTKLEDSAMYFCASRSDGGGVDTQYFGPGTRLTVL.

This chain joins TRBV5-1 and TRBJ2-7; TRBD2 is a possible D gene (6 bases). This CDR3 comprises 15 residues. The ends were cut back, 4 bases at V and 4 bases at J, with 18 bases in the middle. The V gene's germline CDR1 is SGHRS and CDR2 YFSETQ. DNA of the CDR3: TGCGCCAGCAGCACAGCCGGGACTGCGGGGTACGAGCAGTACTTC. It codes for CASSTAGTAGYEQYF.

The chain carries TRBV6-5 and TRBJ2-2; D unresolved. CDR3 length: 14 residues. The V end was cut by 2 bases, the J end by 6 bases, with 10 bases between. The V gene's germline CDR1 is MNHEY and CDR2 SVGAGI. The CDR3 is CASSYGLEAGELFF. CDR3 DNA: TGTGCCAGCAGTTACGGGCTAGAAGCCGGGGAGCTGTTTTTT.